Below, one TCR beta chain is given with its context. Its target is unknown. At minimum, one pre-ART and two post-ART PBMC samples were obtained from each donor. Sequencing relied on immunoSEQ assay v3.0, run at survey level. Profiling relied on immunoSEQ multiplex PCR, and the TCRdb table lists in-frame clones only, not all of them. The repertoire holds 38,000 or so clones, with roughly 80% as singletons. This CDR3 is 15 amino acids long. Germline CDR1 is SGHKS and CDR2 is YYEKEE (reference sequence). Trimming removed 4 bases from V and 5 bases from J; junction bases left unmatched: 11. The sample originates from a study of long-term antiretroviral therapy in people with HIV. Study at large: Some samples came about a decade before the 2015 immediate-ART recommendation, and these were the earliest.

General study findings and limits: Even long-term ART left TRB diversity below transplant donor controls, despite gains. Someone took the blood between about 2003 and 2017, maybe while older ART regimens were in use.

The source of this sequence is a man between 18 and 29 years old with HIV. The sequencing here drew on unsorted PBMCs, taken 1.5 years after starting antiretroviral therapy. The J gene is TRBJ2-7, the V gene TRBV5-5; 8 nucleotides align to TRBD1. CDR3 region: CASSQRPGGFNEQYF. Written as DNA, the CDR3 is TGTGCCAGCAGCCAACGGCCAGGGGGCTTCAACGAGCAGTACTTC.